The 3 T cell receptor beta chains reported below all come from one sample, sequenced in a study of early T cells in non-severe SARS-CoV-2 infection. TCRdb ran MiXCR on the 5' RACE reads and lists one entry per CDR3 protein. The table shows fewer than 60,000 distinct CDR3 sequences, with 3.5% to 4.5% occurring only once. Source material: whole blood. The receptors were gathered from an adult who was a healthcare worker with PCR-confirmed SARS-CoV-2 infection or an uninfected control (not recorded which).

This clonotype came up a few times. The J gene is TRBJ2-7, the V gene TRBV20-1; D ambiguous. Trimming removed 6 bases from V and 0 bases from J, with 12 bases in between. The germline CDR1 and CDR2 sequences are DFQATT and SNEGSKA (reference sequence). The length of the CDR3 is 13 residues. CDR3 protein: CSAVRAGSYEQYF. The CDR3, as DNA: TGCAGTGCGGTCCGGGCTGGCTCCTACGAGCAGTACTTC.

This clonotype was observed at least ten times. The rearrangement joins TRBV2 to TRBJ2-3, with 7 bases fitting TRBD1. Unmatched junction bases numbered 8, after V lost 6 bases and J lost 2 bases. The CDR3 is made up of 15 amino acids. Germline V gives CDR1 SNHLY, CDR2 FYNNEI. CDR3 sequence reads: CASRATGTDTDTQYF. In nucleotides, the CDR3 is TGTGCCAGCAGAGCTACCGGGACAGACACAGATACGCAGTATTTT.

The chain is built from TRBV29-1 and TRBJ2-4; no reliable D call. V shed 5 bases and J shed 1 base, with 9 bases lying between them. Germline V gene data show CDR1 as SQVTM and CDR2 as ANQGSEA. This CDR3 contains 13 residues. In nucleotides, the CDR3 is TGCAGCGTTAGGCCCGCCGCCAAAAACATTCAGTACTTC. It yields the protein CSVRPAAKNIQYF. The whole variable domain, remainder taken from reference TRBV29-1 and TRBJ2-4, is SAVISQKPSRDICQRGTSLTIQCQVDSQVTMMFWYRQQPGQSLTLIATANQGSEATYESGFVIDKFPISRPNLTFSTLTVSNMSPEDSSIYLCSVRPAAKNIQYFGAGTRLSVL.